Each of the 12 T cell receptor beta chains below was sequenced from the same sample in a study of T-cell reconstitution after alpha-beta-depleted transplantation in children. Construction of the TCRbeta library involved unique molecular identifiers. Using its own MiXCR run on the PCR reads, TCRdb lists one record per CDR3 protein. The top ten clones hold 0.79% of a sample with hundreds of thousands of distinct CDR3 sequences, under 15% of them seen once. The sequences come from PBMCs, collected before TCRalphabeta/CD19-depleted stem cell transplant. Receptors were obtained from a girl aged 2 to 9 with congenital amegakaryocytic thrombocytopenia, due to receive a stem cell transplant.

V and J are TRBV6-5 and TRBJ2-1; D is undetermined. Germline CDR1 reads MNHEY; CDR2 reads SVGAGI. CDR3 length: 16 residues. V was pared by 3 bases and J by 0 bases, with 12 bases between. CDR3 nucleotide sequence: TGTGCCAGCAGTTATTCCGTTTCCAGCTCCTACAATGAGCAGTTCTTC. Its protein is CASSYSVSSSYNEQFF.

This clonotype was detected ten times or more. The chain couples TRBV20-1 to TRBJ1-1; D is ambiguous. The length of the CDR3 is 14 residues. The germline V gene encodes CDR1 DFQATT and CDR2 SNEGSKA (reference sequence). The ends were cut back, 0 bases at V and 1 base at J, with 9 bases in the middle. The CDR3 spells CSARDVWQNTEAFF. In DNA, the CDR3 is TGCAGTGCTAGAGATGTATGGCAGAACACTGAAGCTTTCTTT.

This clonotype came up a few times. The rearrangement uses TRBV20-1 and TRBJ1-1; D unclear. The V gene lost 6 bases and the J gene lost 1 base, with 18 bases spanning the gap. CDR1 is DFQATT, CDR2 SNEGSKA, per germline (reference sequence). CDR3 size: 15 residues. This chain's CDR3 is CSALEVRSSNTEAFF. The CDR3 DNA reads as TGCAGTGCCCTCGAGGTGCGAAGTTCGAACACTGAAGCTTTCTTT.

Comments on this clonotype: This clone may be a read error of a much larger clone one base away. The chain carries TRBV20-1 and TRBJ2-1, with no clear D. The CDR3 sequence is 12 residues long. Trimming pared 3 bases from V and 5 bases from J, leaving 8 bases between. CDR1 is DFQATT, CDR2 SNEGSKA, per germline (reference sequence). The CDR3 loop reads CSASALNNEQFF. The CDR3 nucleotides are TGCAGTGCTAGTGCCCTCAACAATGAGCAGTTCTTC.

V and J are TRBV5-1 and TRBJ2-5; 10 positions agree with TRBD2. V was pared by 2 bases and J by 4 bases, with 5 bases of the junction left unmatched. Germline V CDR1 and CDR2: SGHRS, YFSETQ. The CDR3 extends over 15 amino acids. The CDR3 nucleotides read TGCGCCAGCAGCTTTAGCGGGAGGAGGGGAGAGACCCAGTACTTC. Translated, it gives CASSFSGRRGETQYF.

This clonotype showed up many times. V is TRBV5-1 and J is TRBJ2-3; no definite D call. V shed 0 bases and J shed 6 bases, with 14 bases lying between them. This CDR3 has 15 residues. CDR1 SGHRS and CDR2 YFSETQ come from the germline V gene. This chain's CDR3 is CASSLGESAGDTQYF. CDR3 in DNA: TGCGCCAGCAGCTTGGGCGAGAGCGCCGGGGATACGCAGTATTTT.

This clonotype was found a few times. The V and J genes are TRBV19 and TRBJ2-5; TRBD2 agrees at 12 bases. Losses at the gene ends were 2 bases for V and 5 bases for J; bases not matched to a gene: 6. Germline lookup yields CDR1 LNHDA and CDR2 SQIVND (reference sequence). The length of the CDR3 is 16 residues. CDR3 loop: CASSILTSGSTETQYF. The CDR3, as DNA: TGTGCCAGTAGTATATTGACTAGCGGGAGTACGGAGACCCAGTACTTC.

At least ten counts were recorded for this clonotype. This chain joins TRBV11-1 and TRBJ2-1; 13 positions match TRBD2. The CDR3 runs to 18 residues. After removal of 3 bases from V and 7 bases from J, the junction contained 12 bases not matched to a gene. The germline gives CDR1 SGHAT, CDR2 FQDESV (reference sequence). The CDR3 nucleotides read TGTGCCAGCAGCTTTACTGTATTGACTAGCGGGAGGATTAATGAGCAGTTCTTC. Protein sequence: CASSFTVLTSGRINEQFF.

The chain has TRBV7-6 and TRBJ2-3, with TRBD2 matching 11 bases. This CDR3 comprises 16 residues. V dropped 5 bases and J dropped 4; count of bases not matched to a gene: 8. Looked up from germline, CDR1 is SGHVS and CDR2 is FNYEAQ. In nucleotides, the CDR3 is TGTGCCAGCAGCCAACTTACTAGCGGGAGTGCAGATACGCAGTATTTT. Its protein is CASSQLTSGSADTQYF.

The chain has TRBV4-1 and TRBJ1-6; 8 positions match TRBD1. The V segment lost 1 base and the J segment 13 bases; nucleotides outside the gene matches: 6. Germline CDR1 is MGHRA and CDR2 is YSYEKL. The CDR3 contains 14 residues. For the CDR3, the DNA is TGCGCCAGCAGCCAAGGGACAGGGCTAGGGCCCCTCCACTTT. Translation gives CASSQGTGLGPLHF.

This clonotype was detected many times. The chain combines TRBV12-3 or TRBV12-4 with TRBJ2-7, with 7 bases that match TRBD2. V shed 5 bases, J shed 1 base, and the junction held 8 bases outside the gene matches. The length of the CDR3 is 15 residues. The CDR3: CASSSSGTTSYEQYF. The CDR3 DNA reads TGTGCCAGCAGTAGCTCCGGGACTACTTCCTACGAGCAGTACTTC.

Concerning this clonotype itself: A junction boundary mismatches the germline segment, possibly from a read error. The chain employs TRBV20-1 and TRBJ2-3, with no clear D. This CDR3 is built from 14 residues. Germline V gives CDR1 DFQATT, CDR2 SNEGSKA (reference sequence). This chain's CDR3 is CSASVGLSTATQYF. The CDR3 region has the DNA TGCAGTGCTAGCGTGGGCCTAAGCACAGCTACGCAGTATTTT.